This T cell receptor (beta chain) was sequenced in a study of T cells in Graves' hyperthyroidism and ophthalmopathy. This clonotype was counted at least ten times. Amplification of TCR beta CDR3 regions used RNA as the template. First-round RT-PCR of the TCR CDR3 relied on the HTBI primer set. Using its own MiXCR run on the multiplex PCR reads, TCRdb lists one record per CDR3 protein. The table has 550,000 to 700,000 distinct CDR3 sequences, 46% seen once. This sequence originates from an adult woman with Graves' disease, either hyperthyroidism or ophthalmopathy (not recorded which). The source material was peripheral blood or thyroid tissue (not recorded which).

CDR3 amino acids: CSARDRRGGGEQYF. For the CDR3, the DNA is TGCAGTGCTAGAGACAGGAGGGGGGGGGGTGAGCAGTACTTC. The chain links TRBV20-1 to TRBJ2-7, with D perhaps matching TRBD2 (7 bases). With 0 bases removed from V and 7 bases from J, the gap between germline ends came to 16 bases. CDR1 DFQATT and CDR2 SNEGSKA come from the germline V gene (reference sequence). There are 14 residues in the CDR3.